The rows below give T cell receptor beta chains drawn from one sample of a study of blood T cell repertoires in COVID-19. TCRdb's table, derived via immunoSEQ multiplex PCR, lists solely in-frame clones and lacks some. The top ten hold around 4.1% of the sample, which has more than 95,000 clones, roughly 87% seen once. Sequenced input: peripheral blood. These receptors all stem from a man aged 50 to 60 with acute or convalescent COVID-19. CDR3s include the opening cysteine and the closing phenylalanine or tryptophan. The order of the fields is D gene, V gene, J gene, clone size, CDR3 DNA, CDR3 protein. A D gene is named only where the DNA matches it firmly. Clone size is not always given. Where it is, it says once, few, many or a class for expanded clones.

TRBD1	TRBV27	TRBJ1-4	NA	TGTGCCAGCAGTCCCGACAGGGTGGCTAATGAAAAACTGTTTTTT	CASSPDRVANEKLFF
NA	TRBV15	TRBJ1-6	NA	TGTGCCACCAGCAGAGAAACGACAGGCAATTCACCCCTCCACTTT	CATSRETTGNSPLHF
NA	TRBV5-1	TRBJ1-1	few	TGCGCCAGCAGCCTTTTAGGGACTAACACTGAAGCTTTCTTT	CASSLLGTNTEAFF
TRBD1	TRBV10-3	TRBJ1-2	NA	TGTGCCATCAGTTTACAGGGGGCCACCATGATTAACTATGGCTACACCTTC	CAISLQGATMINYGYTF
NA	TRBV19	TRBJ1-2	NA	TGTGCCAGTAGTATTCTGAGGTCTGGCTACACCTTC	CASSILRSGYTF
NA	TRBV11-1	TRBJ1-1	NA	TGTGCCAGCAGCTTTAAAAGAAGCGGGAACACTGAAGCTTTCTTT	CASSFKRSGNTEAFF
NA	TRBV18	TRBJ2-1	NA	TGTGCCAGCTCACCTGACTTGGATGAGCAGTTCTTC	CASSPDLDEQFF
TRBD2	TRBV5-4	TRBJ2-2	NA	TGTGCCAGCAGCCCAACTAGCGGGATCGTCACCGGGGAGCTGTTTTTT	CASSPTSGIVTGELFF
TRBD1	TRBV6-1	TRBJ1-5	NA	TGTGCCAGCAGTGAAGGACAGGGGAATCAGCCCCAGCATTTT	CASSEGQGNQPQHF
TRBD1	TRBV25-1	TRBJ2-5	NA	TGTGCCACCGAGCCGGGACAGGGGAAGCGAGAGACCCAGTACTTC	CATEPGQGKRETQYF
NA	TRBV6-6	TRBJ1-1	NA	TGTGCCAGCAGTACCCCGGCGGCTGAAGCTTTCTTT	CASSTPAAEAFF
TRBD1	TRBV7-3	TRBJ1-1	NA	TGTGCCAGCAGCTGGCAGGGGGAAGGGCGCACTGAAGCTTTCTTT	CASSWQGEGRTEAFF
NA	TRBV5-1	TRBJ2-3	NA	TGCGCCAGCAGCGTGACTGGCACAGATACGCAGTATTTT	CASSVTGTDTQYF
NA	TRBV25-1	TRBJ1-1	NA	TGTGCCAGCAGTGAAAGGGAGACTGAAGCTTTCTTT	CASSERETEAFF
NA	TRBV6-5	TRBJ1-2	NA	TGTGCCAGCAGGCAGTACTATGGCTACACCTTC	CASRQYYGYTF
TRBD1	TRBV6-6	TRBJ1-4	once	TGTGCCAGCAGTCTTACGACAGGGGGCTCGGTTAATGAAAAACTGTTTTTT	CASSLTTGGSVNEKLFF
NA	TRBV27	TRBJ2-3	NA	TGTGCCAGCAGTTTATCGAGTAGTCCGGATACGCAGTATTTT	CASSLSSSPDTQYF
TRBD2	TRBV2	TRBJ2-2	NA	TGTGCCAGCAGTTTTATAGCGGGAACGAACACCGGGGAGCTGTTTTTT	CASSFIAGTNTGELFF
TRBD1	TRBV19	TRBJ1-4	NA	TGTGCCAGTAGTATAGATGCGACAGGGGGCTACACTAATGAAAAACTGTTTTTT	CASSIDATGGYTNEKLFF
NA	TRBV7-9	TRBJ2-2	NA	TGTGCCAGCAGCTTTCCCGGGACTCTCAACACCGGGGAGCTGTTTTTT	CASSFPGTLNTGELFF
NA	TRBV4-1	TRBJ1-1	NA	TGCGCCAGCAGCCAAGATCTCCGGACTGAAGCTTTCTTT	CASSQDLRTEAFF
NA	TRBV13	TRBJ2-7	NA	TGTGCCAGCACCGCCAGGGCGATCGACGAGCAGTACTTC	CASTARAIDEQYF
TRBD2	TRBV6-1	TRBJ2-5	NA	TGTGCCAGCAGTGAAGTAAGCGGGGCCCAAGAGACCCAGTACTTC	CASSEVSGAQETQYF
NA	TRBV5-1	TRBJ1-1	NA	TGCGCCAGCAGCTTGGGGGCAGGGAACACTGAAGCTTTCTTT	CASSLGAGNTEAFF
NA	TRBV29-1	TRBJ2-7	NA	TGCAGCGTTGACCTAGGGGACTCGGACGAGCAGTACTTC	CSVDLGDSDEQYF
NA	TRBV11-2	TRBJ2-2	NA	TGTGCCAGCAGCCTTCAGGACAGCCCGAACACCGGGGAGCTGTTTTTT	CASSLQDSPNTGELFF
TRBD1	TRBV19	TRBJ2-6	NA	TGTGCCAGTAGTGCGACAGGGAAAGGGGCCAACGTCCTGACTTTC	CASSATGKGANVLTF
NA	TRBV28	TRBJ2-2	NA	TGTGCCACCTGGGGGGGGACAAACACCGGGGAGCTGTTTTTT	CATWGGTNTGELFF
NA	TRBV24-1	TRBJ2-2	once	TGTGCCACCAGTGGGAGGTTCGCCGGGGAGCTGTTTTTT	CATSGRFAGELFF
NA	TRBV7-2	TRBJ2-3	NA	TGTGCCAGCAGCTTAGCGCCCGAGATGAGCACAGATACGCAGTATTTT	CASSLAPEMSTDTQYF
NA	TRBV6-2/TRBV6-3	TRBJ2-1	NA	TGTGCCAGCAGTTACGGCCAGAATGAGCAGTTCTTC	CASSYGQNEQFF
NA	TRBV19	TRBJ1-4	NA	TGTGCCAGTAGTAGAGGGATCGACGGAGATGAAAAACTGTTTTTT	CASSRGIDGDEKLFF
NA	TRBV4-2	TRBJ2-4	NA	TGTGCCAGCAGCCAACCGGGACACAAAAACATTCAGTACTTC	CASSQPGHKNIQYF
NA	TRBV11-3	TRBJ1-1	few	TGTGCCAGCAGCTTAGTCGGGGGAGGCACTGAAGCTTTCTTT	CASSLVGGGTEAFF
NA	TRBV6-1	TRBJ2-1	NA	TGTGCCAGCAGTGAAAGGTTGGACAAAAATGAGCAGTTCTTC	CASSERLDKNEQFF
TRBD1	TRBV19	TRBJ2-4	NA	TGTGCCAGTAGTATCGGGACAGGGAAAAACATTCAGTACTTC	CASSIGTGKNIQYF
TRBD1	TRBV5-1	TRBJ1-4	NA	TGCGCCAGCAGCGTGGACAGGGGAGATGAAAAACTGTTTTTT	CASSVDRGDEKLFF
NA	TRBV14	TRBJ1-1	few	TGTGCCAGCGGGACTGCGCCGAACACTGAAGCTTTCTTT	CASGTAPNTEAFF
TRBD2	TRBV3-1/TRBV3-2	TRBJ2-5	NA	TGTGCCAGCAGCCAAAAGTGGAGCGGGGGGAAGGAGACCCAGTACTTC	CASSQKWSGGKETQYF
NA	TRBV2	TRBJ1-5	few	TGTGCCAGCAGTGAACAGGGTAATCAGCCCCAGCATTTT	CASSEQGNQPQHF
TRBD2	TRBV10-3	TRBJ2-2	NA	TGTGCCATCCGGCTACTAGCGGCCGGGGAGCTGTTTTTT	CAIRLLAAGELFF
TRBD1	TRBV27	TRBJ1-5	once	TGTGCCAGCAGTCCCACAGGGACTCAGGGGGTTGTAAGTCAGCCCCAGCATTTT	CASSPTGTQGVVSQPQHF
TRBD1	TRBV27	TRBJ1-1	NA	TGTGCCAGCAGTTTATTCCCCACAGGGGGCGAAGCTTTCTTT	CASSLFPTGGEAFF
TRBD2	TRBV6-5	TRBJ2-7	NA	TGTGCCAGCAGTTACTCCCGGGAGGCCGCCTACGAGCAGTACTTC	CASSYSREAAYEQYF
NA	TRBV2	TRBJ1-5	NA	TGTGCCAGCACGTCAAGGGGAAATGGGAATCAGCCCCAGCATTTT	CASTSRGNGNQPQHF
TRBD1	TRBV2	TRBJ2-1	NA	TGTGCCAGCAGTGAAATGACAGGGGTATACAATGAGCAGTTCTTC	CASSEMTGVYNEQFF
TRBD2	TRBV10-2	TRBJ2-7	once	TGCGCCAGCAGTGATAGGGGAGTGACTAGCGGGAGCCGGTCCTACGAGCAGTACTTC	CASSDRGVTSGSRSYEQYF
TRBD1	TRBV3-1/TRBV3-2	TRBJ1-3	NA	TGTGCCAGCAGCCAAGAGACGACAGGGGCTGGAAACACCATATATTTT	CASSQETTGAGNTIYF
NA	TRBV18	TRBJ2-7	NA	TGTGCCAGCTCACCATTAGGAGGGGCCAATTACGAGCAGTACTTC	CASSPLGGANYEQYF
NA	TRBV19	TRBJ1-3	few	TGTGCCAGTAGTCTAGACAGATTCGGAAACACCATATATTTT	CASSLDRFGNTIYF
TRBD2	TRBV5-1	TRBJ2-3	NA	TGCGCCAGCAGACTAGCGGGGCGCACAGATACGCAGTATTTT	CASRLAGRTDTQYF
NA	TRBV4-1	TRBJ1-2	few	TGCGCCAGCAGCCCCCGAATGCCAGCTCCTCTAGAAGGCTACACCTTC	CASSPRMPAPLEGYTF
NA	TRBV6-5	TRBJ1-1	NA	TGTGCCAGCAGCGCGTCGGGGGAGGGCACTGAAGCTTTCTTT	CASSASGEGTEAFF
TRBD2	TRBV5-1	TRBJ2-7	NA	TGCGCCAGCAGCTTGACGAGGGAGGGAACCTACGAGCAGTACTTC	CASSLTREGTYEQYF
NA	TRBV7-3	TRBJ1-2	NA	TGTGCCAGCAGTCCTGGGGGGTCCGTGGTGGGTGGCTACACCTTC	CASSPGGSVVGGYTF
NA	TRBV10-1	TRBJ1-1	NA	TGCGCCAGCAGTGAGTTGGAGGTGATGAACACTGAAGCTTTCTTT	CASSELEVMNTEAFF
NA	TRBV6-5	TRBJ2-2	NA	TGTGCCAGCAGTTACTCGAACCCAGGGGTCACCGGGGAGCTGTTTTTT	CASSYSNPGVTGELFF
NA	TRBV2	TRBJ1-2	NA	TGTGCCAGCACCGAAACCGACATATATGGCTACACCTTC	CASTETDIYGYTF